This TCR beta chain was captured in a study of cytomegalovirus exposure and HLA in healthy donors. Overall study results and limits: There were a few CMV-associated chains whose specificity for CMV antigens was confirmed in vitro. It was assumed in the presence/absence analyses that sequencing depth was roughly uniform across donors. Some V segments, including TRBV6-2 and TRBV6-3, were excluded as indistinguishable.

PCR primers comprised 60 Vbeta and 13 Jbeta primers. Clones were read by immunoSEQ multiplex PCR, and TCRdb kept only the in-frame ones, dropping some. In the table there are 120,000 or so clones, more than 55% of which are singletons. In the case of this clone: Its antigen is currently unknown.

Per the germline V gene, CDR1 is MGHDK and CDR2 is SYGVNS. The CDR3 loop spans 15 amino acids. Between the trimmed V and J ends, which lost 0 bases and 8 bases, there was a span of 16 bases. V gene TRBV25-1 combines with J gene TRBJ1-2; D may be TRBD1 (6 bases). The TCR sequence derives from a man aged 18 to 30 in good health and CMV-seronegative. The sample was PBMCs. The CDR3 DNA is TGTGCCAGCAGTGAATATTGGACAGCAGTCGGGGGCTACACCTTC. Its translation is CASSEYWTAVGGYTF.